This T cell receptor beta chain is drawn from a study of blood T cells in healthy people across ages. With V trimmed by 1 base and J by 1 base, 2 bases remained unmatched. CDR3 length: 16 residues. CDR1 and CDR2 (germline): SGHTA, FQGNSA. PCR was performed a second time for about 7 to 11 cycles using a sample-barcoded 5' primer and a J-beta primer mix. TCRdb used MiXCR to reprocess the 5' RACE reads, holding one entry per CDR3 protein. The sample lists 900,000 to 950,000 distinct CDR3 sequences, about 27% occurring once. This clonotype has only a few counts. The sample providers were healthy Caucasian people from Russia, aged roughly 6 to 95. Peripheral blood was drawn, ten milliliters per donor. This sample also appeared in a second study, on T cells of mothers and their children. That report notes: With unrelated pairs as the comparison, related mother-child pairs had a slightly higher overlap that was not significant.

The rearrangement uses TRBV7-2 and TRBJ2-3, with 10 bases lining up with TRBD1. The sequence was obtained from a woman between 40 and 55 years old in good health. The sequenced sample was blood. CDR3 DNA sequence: TGTGCCAGCAGCTTAGGTGGGACAGGGGGCACAGATACGCAGTATTTT. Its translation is CASSLGGTGGTDTQYF.